The 10 T cell receptor beta chains reported below all come from one sample, sequenced in a study of cytomegalovirus exposure and HLA in healthy donors. Vbeta (60) and Jbeta (13) primers were used in the PCR. Generated by immunoSEQ multiplex PCR, the TCRdb table keeps only in-frame clones and is missing some. This sample has a few hundred thousand clones; approximately 78% occur once, and the top ten carry around 2.8%. The sample consisted of PBMCs. The receptors were sampled from a man aged 30 to 39 in good health and CMV-seronegative.

The chain employs TRBV10-3 and TRBJ2-1; TRBD1 agrees at 8 bases. This CDR3 is built from 13 residues. The ends lost 5 bases at V and 7 bases at J; junction bases unmatched: 4. Germline V gives CDR1 ENHRY, CDR2 SYGVKD. CDR3 in amino acids: CAISFDRGNEQFF. In DNA, the CDR3 is TGTGCCATCAGTTTCGACAGGGGAAATGAGCAGTTCTTC.

The V gene is TRBV28, the J gene TRBJ2-2, with 11 nucleotides matching TRBD2. The germline V gene encodes CDR1 MDHEN and CDR2 SYDVKM. CDR3 length: 15 residues. J gave up 4 bases and V 8 bases, and 6 bases lay outside the gene matches. CDR3 coding DNA: TGTGCCAGCGCCGGACTAGCGGGCAGCACCGGGGAGCTGTTTTTT. Protein: CASAGLAGSTGELFF. Full variable domain (outside the CDR3, taken from reference TRBV28 and TRBJ2-2): DVKVTQSSRYLVKRTGEKVFLECVQDMDHENMFWYRQDPGLGLRLIYFSYDVKMKEKGDIPEGYSVSREKKERFSLILESASTNQTSMYLCASAGLAGSTGELFFGEGSRLTVL.

V and J are TRBV29-1 and TRBJ2-6, with D possibly matching TRBD2 (5 bases). Looked up from germline, CDR1 is SQVTM and CDR2 is ANQGSEA. The CDR3 has 13 amino acids. The V and J ends lost 4 bases and 4 bases respectively, with 8 bases between them. CDR3 sequence reads: CSVGESGANVLTF. The DNA of the CDR3 is TGCAGCGTTGGGGAGTCCGGGGCCAACGTCCTGACTTTC.

The rearrangement joins TRBV19 to TRBJ1-2; no definite D call. The V and J ends lost 4 bases and 2 bases respectively, with 17 bases between them. From germline, CDR1 is LNHDA and CDR2 SQIVND (reference sequence). The CDR3 is 16 residues long. The CDR3 sequence is CASSTDLEQANYGYTF. The CDR3 bases are TGTGCCAGTAGTACCGACCTCGAGCAGGCGAACTATGGCTACACCTTC.

The V and J genes are TRBV2 and TRBJ2-5; unclear D gene. Trimming removed 1 base from V and 5 bases from J, with 5 bases in between. The CDR3 sequence is 12 residues long. Germline lookup yields CDR1 SNHLY and CDR2 FYNNEI. The CDR3 here is CASSEGRETQYF. Written as DNA, the CDR3 is TGTGCCAGCAGTGAAGGCAGGGAGACCCAGTACTTC.

The V call is TRBV19, the J call TRBJ1-5, with TRBD1 matching over 10 bases. V lost 6 bases, J lost 6 bases, and 5 bases stayed unmatched. Germline CDR1 is LNHDA and CDR2 is SQIVND (reference sequence). The CDR3 is made up of 14 amino acids. The CDR3 DNA follows: TGTGCCAGTAGGAAGACAGGGGGCTCTCAGCCCCAGCATTTT. This gives the protein CASRKTGGSQPQHF.

V usage is TRBV15 and J usage is TRBJ1-5, with TRBD1 identical over 9 bases. CDR3 length: 15 residues. Germline CDR1 LNHNV, CDR2 YYDKDF (reference sequence). J gave up 4 bases and V 2 bases, and 3 bases lay outside the gene matches. CDR3 bases: TGTGCCACCAGCAGACCCGACAGGGGGAATCAGCCCCAGCATTTT. It yields the protein CATSRPDRGNQPQHF. The variable domain in full, with the rest retrieved from reference TRBV15 and TRBJ1-5, is DAMVIQNPRYQVTQFGKPVTLSCSQTLNHNVMYWYQQKSSQAPKLLFHYYDKDFNNEADTPDNFQSRRPNTSFCFLDIRSPGLGDTAMYLCATSRPDRGNQPQHFGDGTRLSIL.

As DNA, the CDR3 is TGTGCCAGCACCATGAACACTGAAGCTTTCTTT. The encoded protein is CASTMNTEAFF. V gene TRBV6-1 combines with J gene TRBJ1-1, with D unclear. V dropped 7 bases and J dropped 0 bases, with 3 bases sitting between them. The germline V gene has CDR1 MNHNS and CDR2 SASEGT. The CDR3 has 11 amino acids.

This sequence joins TRBV7-8 and TRBJ1-1; 11 bases fit TRBD1. CDR1 and CDR2 (germline): SGHVS, FQNEAQ. This CDR3 is 19 amino acids long. With 4 bases clipped from V and 0 bases from J, the junction kept 13 bases outside the gene matches. CDR3 bases: TGTGCCAGCAGCTCGGACAGGGGGCGCGTATTAGGACTGAACACTGAAGCTTTCTTT. This sequence encodes CASSSDRGRVLGLNTEAFF.

Comment on this clone: An end of the junction differs from the germline gene, which may be a read error. The rearrangement uses TRBV7-9 and TRBJ1-2; 9 nucleotides match TRBD1. This CDR3 spans 14 amino acids. The V gene's germline CDR1 is SEHNR and CDR2 FQNEAQ (reference sequence). CDR3 sequence reads: CSSSFTSGQGLVTF. CDR3 sequence (DNA): TGTTCCAGCAGCTTCACTTCGGGACAGGGCCTAGTCACCTTC.